Below, one TCR beta chain is given with its context. The data belong to a study of blood T cell repertoires in COVID-19. Overall study context: Nucleic acid was either cDNA or gDNA, and it came from T cells, B-cell-depleted T cells, or PBMCs.

Germline values: CDR1 ENHRY, CDR2 SYGVKD. The CDR3 loop spans 15 amino acids. Trimming cost V 6 bases and J 1 base, with 12 bases left between them. Sequenced by immunoSEQ multiplex PCR; TCRdb stores in-frame clones only, minus some. This repertoire shows 15,000 to 20,000 clones, around 79% found once; its top ten account for about a quarter. The V and J genes are TRBV10-3 and TRBJ2-2; D might be TRBD1 (6 bases). This TCR was sampled from a woman aged 70-85 years with active COVID-19. The sequenced sample was peripheral blood. The CDR3 is CAIRTGTRNTGELFF. DNA for the CDR3: TGTGCCATCAGGACCGGGACAAGGAACACCGGGGAGCTGTTTTTT.